The next 25 T cell receptor beta chains were all read from a single sample in a study of T-cell reconstitution after alpha-beta-depleted transplantation in children. Molecular barcoding with unique molecular identifiers was used for the TCRbeta library. TCRdb called the PCR reads again in MiXCR, with one record for every CDR3 protein. This sample has 700,000 to 850,000 distinct CDR3 sequences, with 16% found just once. The material was PBMCs, mostly from graft donor cells, obtained 360 days after TCRalphabeta/CD19-depleted stem cell transplant. Source of these receptors: a male patient younger than 18 who had a stem cell transplant for acute lymphoblastic leukemia, so the T cells may come from the graft donor.

This clonotype was seen once. J is TRBJ2-7 and V is TRBV20-1; D perhaps matches TRBD2 (6 bases). Trimming took 6 bases from V and 5 from J, leaving 23 bases between them. The CDR3 has 15 residues. Germline values: CDR1 DFQATT, CDR2 SNEGSKA (reference sequence). Here the CDR3 reads CSAQRGGELEDEQYF. CDR3 bases: TGCAGTGCCCAGAGGGGAGGCGAGCTAGAGGACGAGCAGTACTTC.

The CDR3 reads CASSGGLLTGELFF. The DNA for the CDR3 is TGCGCCAGCAGTGGGGGGTTGTTAACCGGGGAGCTGTTTTTT. The chain is built from TRBV10-1 and TRBJ2-2, with D perhaps TRBD1 or TRBD2 (5 bases each). From germline, CDR1 is WNHNN and CDR2 SYGVQD (reference sequence). This CDR3 is built from 14 residues. The V gene lost 4 bases and the J gene lost 5 bases, with 11 bases spanning the gap.

There are a few counts of this clonotype. The chain is built from TRBV12-3 or TRBV12-4 and TRBJ2-1, with 11 bases identical to TRBD1. Trimming took 3 bases from V and 9 from J; bases not matched to a gene: 7. The CDR3 extends over 15 amino acids. CDR3 bases: TGTGCCAGCAGTTTGGCTGGGACAGGGGGAGGTGAGCAGTTCTTC. It translates to CASSLAGTGGGEQFF.

The V and J genes are TRBV28 and TRBJ2-3; the D gene is possibly TRBD1 (6 bases). The CDR3 totals 15 residues. Per germline, CDR1 MDHEN and CDR2 SYDVKM. The V end was cut by 3 bases, the J end by 1 base, with 11 bases between. The CDR3 DNA follows: TGTGCCAGCAGTTTCAACAGGGCGGGCACAGATACGCAGTATTTT. Its protein is CASSFNRAGTDTQYF. Together with reference TRBV28 and TRBJ2-3, the CDR3 gives the full variable domain: DVKVTQSSRYLVKRTGEKVFLECVQDMDHENMFWYRQDPGLGLRLIYFSYDVKMKEKGDIPEGYSVSREKKERFSLILESASTNQTSMYLCASSFNRAGTDTQYFGPGTRLTVL.

The table lists this clonotype with a count of one. The chain employs TRBV5-1 and TRBJ2-7; 7 nucleotides match TRBD2. Trimming took 4 bases from V and 4 from J; bases not matched to a gene: 8. Germline loops: CDR1 SGHRS, CDR2 YFSETQ. This CDR3 region has 14 residues. CDR3 amino acids: CASSAGTSAYEQYF. CDR3 bases: TGCGCCAGCAGCGCCGGCACTAGCGCATACGAGCAGTACTTC.

This clonotype was detected many times. The chain couples TRBV29-1 to TRBJ2-7, with TRBD2 matching 9 bases. The CDR3 length is 14 residues. V was pared by 2 bases and J by 3 bases, with 5 bases of the junction left unmatched. The germline gives CDR1 SQVTM, CDR2 ANQGSEA. For the CDR3, the DNA is TGCAGCGTTGAAACAGCGGGAGGCAACTACGAGCAGTACTTC. Translation gives CSVETAGGNYEQYF.

A few counts support this clonotype. This sequence joins TRBV12-3 or TRBV12-4 and TRBJ2-3, with a tentative D call TRBD1 (7 bases). CDR3 size: 13 residues. With 7 bases removed from V and 7 bases from J, the gap between germline ends came to 15 bases. CDR3 nucleotides: TGTGCCAGCACCTCAGGGGGGAAGAATACGCAGTATTTT. Translation: CASTSGGKNTQYF.

This sequence joins TRBV5-1 and TRBJ1-1, with 9 positions matching TRBD1. The germline CDR1 and CDR2 sequences are SGHRS and YFSETQ. This CDR3 spans 14 amino acids. The V and J ends lost 5 bases and 1 base, in that order; junction bases with no gene match: 3. CDR3 sequence reads: CASRTGGGNTEAFF. As DNA, the CDR3 is TGCGCCAGCAGGACAGGGGGGGGGAACACTGAAGCTTTCTTT.

This clonotype has only a few counts. Here the CDR3 reads CSAREDRNQPQHF. The DNA for the CDR3 is TGCAGTGCTCGGGAAGACAGAAATCAGCCCCAGCATTTT. The chain is built from TRBV20-1 and TRBJ1-5, with D perhaps TRBD1 (5 bases). The CDR3 totals 13 residues. The V gene's germline CDR1 is DFQATT and CDR2 SNEGSKA (reference sequence). V was pared by 5 bases and J by 4 bases, with 12 bases between.

The chain couples TRBV10-3 to TRBJ2-7; 7 nucleotides align to TRBD2. CDR3 length equals 14 residues. Germline trimming cut 2 bases from V and 1 base from J; bases unmatched to any gene: 2. The V gene's germline CDR1 is ENHRY and CDR2 SYGVKD. As DNA, the CDR3 is TGTGCCATCAGTGAGACGGGACTATCCTACGAGCAGTACTTC. As protein: CAISETGLSYEQYF.

The rearrangement uses TRBV27 and TRBJ1-2, with D possibly matching TRBD1 (6 bases). Germline CDR1 is MNHEY and CDR2 is SMNVEV (reference sequence). The germline V and J ends were trimmed by 4 bases and 4 bases, with 13 bases remaining between them. The CDR3 runs 14 residues. As DNA, the CDR3 is TGTGCCAGCAGTTACAACAGGGTCGGCTATGGCTACACCTTC. It yields the protein CASSYNRVGYGYTF.

This clonotype has only a few counts. The chain has TRBV10-3 and TRBJ2-1; D might be TRBD1 (7 bases). CDR1 is ENHRY and CDR2 is SYGVKD in the germline V gene. V lost 10 bases and J lost 2, with 18 bases in between. The CDR3 runs to 15 residues. CDR3 protein: CATTLQGGAYNEQFF. The CDR3 coding sequence is TGTGCCACCACCCTTCAGGGGGGAGCCTACAATGAGCAGTTCTTC.

The V gene is TRBV9, the J gene TRBJ2-7, with a weak D call TRBD1 (6 bases). The CDR3 spans 16 residues. V lost 5 bases and J lost 0, with 18 bases in between. Per germline, CDR1 SGDLS and CDR2 YYNGEE. CDR3 in amino acids: CASSHPTGQFSYEQYF. DNA of the CDR3: TGTGCCAGCAGTCATCCAACGGGACAATTCTCCTACGAGCAGTACTTC.

This rearrangement joins TRBV29-1 to TRBJ2-1; weak D call: TRBD1 (7 bases). Germline lookup yields CDR1 SQVTM and CDR2 ANQGSEA. CDR3 length equals 14 residues. Trimming shortened V by 7 bases and J by 8 bases, and 21 bases separated the two germline ends. CDR3 region: CSAARGRGEDEQFF. CDR3 sequence (DNA): TGCAGCGCTGCAAGGGGGCGCGGGGAAGATGAGCAGTTCTTC.

The genes are TRBV15 and TRBJ2-4; 7 bases agree with TRBD1. CDR3 length equals 15 residues. The ends lost 0 bases at V and 8 bases at J; junction bases unmatched: 7. CDR1 and CDR2 (germline): LNHNV, YYDKDF (reference sequence). In nucleotides, the CDR3 is TGTGCCACCAGCAGAGAAGGGACAGCACGGGACATTCAGTACTTC. Translated, it gives CATSREGTARDIQYF.

This clonotype was seen a few times. This chain connects TRBV12-3 or TRBV12-4 to TRBJ2-7, with D perhaps given as TRBD1 or TRBD2 (6 bases each). The CDR3 spans 13 residues. The V and J ends lost 8 bases and 2 bases respectively, with 13 bases between them. The CDR3 reads CASLQGGTYEQYF. The DNA of the CDR3 is TGTGCCAGCTTGCAAGGGGGGACCTACGAGCAGTACTTC.

A few counts support this clonotype. V and J are TRBV7-2 and TRBJ2-1; maybe TRBD1 (7 bases). The CDR3 runs to 18 residues. Germline loops: CDR1 SGHTA, CDR2 FQGNSA. Trimming took off 0 bases at V and 0 bases at J, with 15 bases between the two ends. The CDR3 here is CASSLAAGGGPSYNEQFF. The CDR3 DNA reads as TGTGCCAGCAGCTTAGCGGCAGGGGGAGGACCCTCCTACAATGAGCAGTTCTTC.

This clonotype was seen more than once but under ten times. The V gene is TRBV7-9, the J gene TRBJ2-7, with 8 bases aligning to TRBD2. CDR3 length equals 15 residues. V shed 3 bases, J shed 4 bases, and the junction held 8 bases outside the gene matches. From germline, CDR1 is SEHNR and CDR2 FQNEAQ (reference sequence). CDR3 sequence: CASSFTSGSFYEQYF. In DNA, the CDR3 is TGTGCCAGCAGCTTTACGAGCGGGAGTTTTTACGAGCAGTACTTC.

The chain combines TRBV10-3 with TRBJ2-3, with a weak D call TRBD1 (5 bases). The length of the CDR3 is 18 residues. Germline V gene sequence: CDR1 ENHRY, CDR2 SYGVKD. Trimming removed 2 bases from V and 2 bases from J, with 20 bases in between. As DNA, the CDR3 is TGTGCCATCAGTGAGCCAGGGCCTGTTGTTTGGAACACAGATACGCAGTATTTT. This codes for CAISEPGPVVWNTDTQYF.

This chain connects TRBV7-7 to TRBJ2-1; 7 bases line up with TRBD1. Germline CDR1 and CDR2: SSHAT and FNYEAQ (reference sequence). The trim removed 5 bases at V and 7 bases at J, leaving 11 bases unmatched. This CDR3 contains 15 residues. The CDR3 coding sequence is TGTGCCAGCAGCGCCGACAGGGCCCCTACGAATGAGCAGTTCTTC. Translated, it gives CASSADRAPTNEQFF.

This chain joins TRBV4-1 and TRBJ2-3, with 13 bases matching TRBD2. The CDR3 spans 18 residues. Germline V gene sequence: CDR1 MGHRA, CDR2 YSYEKL. The trim removed 3 bases at V and 1 base at J, leaving 7 bases unmatched. The CDR3 coding sequence is TGCGCCAGCAGCCATTGGACTAGCGGGAGAAGAGGCACAGATACGCAGTATTTT. As protein: CASSHWTSGRRGTDTQYF.

This clonotype was counted many times. This chain connects TRBV29-1 to TRBJ1-1; D unclear. V lost 4 bases to trimming and J lost 7 bases, with 4 bases between them. Germline V gene sequence: CDR1 SQVTM, CDR2 ANQGSEA. The CDR3 extends over 9 amino acids. CDR3 in DNA: TGCAGCGTTGGAGGTGAAGCTTTCTTT. It specifies CSVGGEAFF.

This clonotype showed up just a few times. V is TRBV10-2 and J is TRBJ1-5; D not certain. V was trimmed by 1 base and J by 5 bases, leaving 6 bases between them. Germline V lookup: CDR1 WSHSY, CDR2 SAAADI. There are 13 residues in the CDR3. The CDR3 region is CASSEFSDQPQHF. DNA for the CDR3: TGCGCCAGCAGTGAGTTTTCGGATCAGCCCCAGCATTTT.

This rearrangement joins TRBV7-8 to TRBJ1-1; weak D call: TRBD1 (6 bases). There are 15 residues in the CDR3. V was cut by 5 bases and J by 0 bases, with 13 bases left in between. Germline CDR1 and CDR2: SGHVS and FQNEAQ. The CDR3 here is CASSPKDRLNTEAFF. The DNA for the CDR3 is TGTGCCAGCAGCCCCAAGGACAGACTGAACACTGAAGCTTTCTTT.

This rearrangement joins TRBV2 to TRBJ1-2, with a possible D match to TRBD1 (6 bases). The germline V and J ends were trimmed by 6 bases and 4 bases, with 15 bases remaining between them. Germline-derived CDR1 and CDR2 are SNHLY and FYNNEI. The CDR3 runs 14 residues. CDR3 loop: CASRPGGPSYGYTF. In DNA form, the CDR3 reads TGTGCCAGCAGGCCTGGGGGGCCTAGCTATGGCTACACCTTC.